The present TCR beta chain was sequenced within a study of blood T cell repertoires in COVID-19. With 4 bases clipped from V and 11 bases from J, the junction kept 18 bases outside the gene matches. The CDR3 spans 16 residues. Germline V gives CDR1 MGHRA, CDR2 YSYEKL. Some clones are missing from TCRdb's copy, which holds only in-frame ones; the method was immunoSEQ multiplex PCR. The table has 280,000 or so clones, roughly nine tenths seen once. This clonotype was sampled from a woman between 45 and 65 years old who had been exposed to COVID-19. The V call is TRBV4-1, the J call TRBJ2-5, with 8 bases lining up with TRBD2. Sequenced input: PBMCs or T cells enriched from blood (not recorded which). The CDR3 region is CASSRSTGTRSNSQYF. For the CDR3, the DNA is TGCGCCAGCAGCCGTTCTACCGGGACTAGGAGTAACAGTCAGTACTTC.